The TCR beta chain described here comes from a study of shared T cell receptors in the human thymus. Produced via immunoSEQ multiplex PCR; TCRdb's table is partial and in-frame only. The sample lists hundreds of thousands of clones, more than 75% seen once, with about 0.0094% in the top ten. In addition, the sample was reused for a study of human thymus T cells. From that study: Donor material was obtained from healthy Finnish infants undergoing corrective surgery for congenital heart defects. Thymic tissue was derived from resections collected during corrective heart surgery. Reports from related research described highly overlapping thymic repertoires among unrelated individuals.

This TCR came from a boy in the first two years of life with a congenital heart defect. Sequenced material: thymocytes.

For the CDR3, the DNA is TGCGCCAGCAGCCAATTCCGGGACAGGGGCTACGAGCAGTACTTC. Translated: CASSQFRDRGYEQYF. The chain combines TRBV4-3 with TRBJ2-7; the match to TRBD1 covers 10 bases. J lost 3 bases, V lost 2 bases, and 4 bases had no gene match. This CDR3 comprises 15 residues. The germline CDR1 and CDR2 sequences are LGHNA and YSLEER.